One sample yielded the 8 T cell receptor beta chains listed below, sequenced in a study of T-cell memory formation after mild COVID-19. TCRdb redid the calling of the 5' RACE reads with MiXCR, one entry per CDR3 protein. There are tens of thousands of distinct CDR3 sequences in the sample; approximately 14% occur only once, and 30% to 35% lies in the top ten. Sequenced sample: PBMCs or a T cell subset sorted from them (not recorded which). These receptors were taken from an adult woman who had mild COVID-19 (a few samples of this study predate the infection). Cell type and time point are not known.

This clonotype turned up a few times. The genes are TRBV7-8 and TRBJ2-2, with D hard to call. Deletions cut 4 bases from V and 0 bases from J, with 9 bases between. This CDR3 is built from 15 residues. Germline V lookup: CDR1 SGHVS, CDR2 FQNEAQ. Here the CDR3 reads CASSWPLTNTGELFF. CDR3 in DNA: TGTGCCAGCAGCTGGCCCCTTACGAACACCGGGGAGCTGTTTTTT.

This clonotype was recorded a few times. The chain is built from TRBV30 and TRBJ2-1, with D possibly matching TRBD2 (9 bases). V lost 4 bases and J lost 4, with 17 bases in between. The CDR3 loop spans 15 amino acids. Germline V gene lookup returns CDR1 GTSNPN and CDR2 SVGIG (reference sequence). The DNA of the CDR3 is TGTGCCTGGAATAGCGGGAGACAGGGGTACAATGAGCAGTTCTTC. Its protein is CAWNSGRQGYNEQFF.

CDR3 in amino acids: CASSEAERGAYNEQFF. CDR3 nucleotide sequence: TGTGCCAGCAGCGAGGCCGAGCGGGGGGCTTACAATGAGCAGTTCTTC. The J gene is TRBJ2-1, the V gene TRBV9; 9 bases are shared with TRBD2. The CDR3 sequence is 16 residues long. Germline lookup yields CDR1 SGDLS and CDR2 YYNGEE. Trimming took 3 bases from V and 4 from J; bases not matched to a gene: 8.

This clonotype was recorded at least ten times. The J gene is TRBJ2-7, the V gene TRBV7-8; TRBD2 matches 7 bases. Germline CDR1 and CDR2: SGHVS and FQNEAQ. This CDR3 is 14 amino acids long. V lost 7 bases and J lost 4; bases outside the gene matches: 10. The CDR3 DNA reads TGTGCCAGCATCCCGGCGGGGAGGGGATACGAGCAGTACTTC. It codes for CASIPAGRGYEQYF.

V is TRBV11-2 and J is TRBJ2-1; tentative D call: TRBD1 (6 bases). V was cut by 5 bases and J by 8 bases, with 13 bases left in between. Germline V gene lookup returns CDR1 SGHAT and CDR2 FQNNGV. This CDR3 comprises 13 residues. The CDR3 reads CASSQLQGYEQFF. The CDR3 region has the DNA TGTGCCAGCAGCCAACTTCAGGGGTATGAGCAGTTCTTC.

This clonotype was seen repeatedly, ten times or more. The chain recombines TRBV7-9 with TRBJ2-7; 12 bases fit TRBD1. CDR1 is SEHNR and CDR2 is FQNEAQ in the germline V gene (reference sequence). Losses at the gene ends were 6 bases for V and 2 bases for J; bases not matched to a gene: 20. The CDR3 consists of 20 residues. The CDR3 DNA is TGTGCCAGCAGTCTGGTGCCCGGGACAGGGGGCCAGTCAGACCCCTACGAGCAGTACTTC. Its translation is CASSLVPGTGGQSDPYEQYF.

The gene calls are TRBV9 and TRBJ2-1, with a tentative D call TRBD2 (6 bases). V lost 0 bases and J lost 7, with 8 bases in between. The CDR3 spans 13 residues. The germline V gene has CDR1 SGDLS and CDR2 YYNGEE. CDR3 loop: CASSVGLENEQFF. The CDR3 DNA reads TGTGCCAGCAGCGTAGGACTAGAGAATGAGCAGTTCTTC.

The CDR3 loop is CASSQAGFLEQFF. The DNA for the CDR3 is TGTGCCAGCAGCCAAGCCGGCTTCCTTGAGCAGTTCTTC. This sequence joins TRBV14 and TRBJ2-1; no clear D gene. The CDR3 is made up of 13 amino acids. Germline assignment: CDR1 SGHDN and CDR2 FVKESK. The germline V and J ends were trimmed by 1 base and 9 bases, with 10 bases remaining between them.